This TCR beta chain was observed in a study of blood T cell repertoires in COVID-19 (dated by TCRdb to 2018 to 2020). Turning to the overall study: Collaborator samples came from the United States, Italy and Spain and covered acute and convalescent phases of COVID-19. Subjects who had been exposed to COVID-19, were actively infected with it, or had recovered from it provided the deeply sampled blood TCRbeta repertoires that made up the dataset. Nearly every sample came with metadata listing a de-identified subject ID, COVID-19 status, age in years and sex. The samples were drawn from the first 160 participants of the ongoing ImmuneRACE study and from 950 to 1,500 subjects provided by 6 global collaborators. A freely available public database, intended as a resource for researchers studying the immune response to SARS-CoV-2, is where the repertoires were released. The material from the prospective study consisted of cDNA or gDNA derived from T cells, B-cell-depleted T cells, or PBMCs. HLA class I and class II types, where available, came from metadata supplied by the sample provider rather than from assay-based typing.

Collaborating institutions collected whole blood in K2EDTA tubes following their own protocols. Collaborator samples were shipped for TCRbeta analysis as frozen whole blood, isolated PBMCs, or DNA extracted from either sample type. Beyond this particular receptor, the publication reports: How much clinical and demographic metadata was included differed by source and by participant, and the metadata was provided uncurated.

The cysteine opens and the phenylalanine closes a CDR3 of 16 amino acids. This entry keeps only the CDR3 DNA: 48 bases, framed from base 1. CDR1 WSHSY and CDR2 SAAADI are derived from the germline V gene. V and J are trimmed by 2 bases and 5 bases, and the gene matches miss 8 bases of the junction. Note on this clone: Its cognate antigen has yet to be identified. No base-level quality is on record; no much larger clone is a single base apart.

TCRbeta CDR3 regions were amplified from genomic DNA using the immunoSEQ Assay, a bias-controlled multiplex PCR. As for how the authors treated the data: The number of nucleated cells in each sample was estimated from the amplification of reference gene primers within the assay. To quantify the absolute abundance of each unique TCRbeta CDR3 rearrangement, sequence reads were collapsed and filtered. For each sample, productive Simpson clonality was calculated as the square root of Simpson's diversity index over productive rearrangements. As stored in TCRdb, this immuneACCESS dataset retains in-frame rearrangements with V and J assigned. A fraction of the clones does not appear; measured against another copy, unresolved V genes explain less than half of the discrepancy, and the remainder lacks a known reason. That table gives V, J and clone size, and the DNA gave D and trimming. The sample has approximately 97,000 clones on record, about 89% of them singletons. The ten largest clonotypes hold about 20% of the sample.

The clonotype comes from a human donor in a cohort sampled during active COVID-19. Sequenced sample: peripheral blood. The V and J segments used are TRBV10-2 and TRBJ2-2; TRBD1 fits 7 bases in the junction. The DNA sequence reads TGCGCCAGCAGTGAGGACTACAGGGGTCTAACCGGGGAGCTGTTTTTT. This gives the protein CASSEDYRGLTGELFF.